This passage covers 10 T cell receptor beta chains from one sample sequenced in a study of identical twins. TCRdb called the 5' RACE reads again in MiXCR, with one record for every CDR3 protein. Of hundreds of thousands of distinct CDR3 sequences listed, around a sixth were seen once; the top ten hold approximately 14%. These same data were also listed under a study on T cells expressing NK-cell markers.

Sequenced: PBMCs. Every receptor here comes from a woman aged 18-30 years in good health.

J is TRBJ2-5 and V is TRBV2; D is unclear. There are 14 residues in the CDR3. V was cut by 4 bases and J by 0 bases, with 9 bases left in between. Germline assignment: CDR1 SNHLY and CDR2 FYNNEI. This chain's CDR3 is CASSGDGYQETQYF. The CDR3 DNA reads TGTGCCAGCAGTGGAGATGGGTACCAAGAGACCCAGTACTTC.

The chain uses TRBV6-5 and TRBJ2-7; 8 positions match TRBD2. Trimming took 0 bases from V and 4 from J; bases not matched to a gene: 5. The length of the CDR3 is 15 residues. CDR1 is MNHEY and CDR2 is SVGAGI in the germline V gene. The CDR3 DNA sequence: TGTGCCAGCAGTTACTCGGGACTAGATCTTTACGAGCAGTACTTC. Protein product: CASSYSGLDLYEQYF.

There are a few counts of this clonotype. The V and J genes are TRBV20-1 and TRBJ2-1, with D perhaps matching TRBD2 (5 bases). The V gene lost 6 bases and the J gene lost 2 bases, with 20 bases spanning the gap. Germline V CDR1 and CDR2: DFQATT, SNEGSKA (reference sequence). This CDR3 spans 16 amino acids. As DNA, the CDR3 is TGCAGTGCGGGGAGCCTCCTTCCAAACACCTACAATGAGCAGTTCTTC. Translated, it gives CSAGSLLPNTYNEQFF.

This clonotype has only a few counts. V is TRBV18 and J is TRBJ1-6, with TRBD1 matching over 9 bases. V lost 0 bases, J lost 14 bases, and 2 bases stayed unmatched. Looked up from germline, CDR1 is KGHSH and CDR2 is LQKENI. The CDR3 sequence is 13 residues long. CDR3 sequence: CASSPPGQGTLHF. CDR3 nucleotides: TGTGCCAGCTCACCACCGGGACAGGGCACCCTCCACTTT.

This clonotype was seen a few times. V usage is TRBV7-9 and J usage is TRBJ2-2; 7 nucleotides match TRBD2. This CDR3 has 15 residues. Germline values: CDR1 SEHNR, CDR2 FQNEAQ (reference sequence). V lost 8 bases, J lost 0 bases, and 6 bases stayed unmatched. The CDR3 region has the DNA TGTGCCAGCGCTAGTGGGAGGGCGAACACCGGGGAGCTGTTTTTT. Amino acid sequence: CASASGRANTGELFF.

The rearrangement joins TRBV20-1 to TRBJ2-5; 14 bases agree with TRBD2. Germline CDR1 DFQATT, CDR2 SNEGSKA (reference sequence). This CDR3 contains 16 residues. V shed 5 bases, J shed 0 bases, and the junction held 5 bases outside the gene matches. Here the CDR3 reads CSASGTSGGHQETQYF. CDR3 sequence (DNA): TGCAGTGCTTCCGGGACTAGCGGGGGCCACCAAGAGACCCAGTACTTC.

This clonotype was seen more than once but under ten times. In DNA form, the CDR3 reads TGTGCCAGCAGCTTAACCCGGTCGGTTGCGGGGGGCCGGAATGAGCAGTTCTTC. It translates to CASSLTRSVAGGRNEQFF. V is TRBV7-3 and J is TRBJ2-1; TRBD2 matches at 8 bases. Germline V CDR1 and CDR2: SGHTA, FQGTGA. The length of the CDR3 is 18 residues. J lost 7 bases, V lost 0 bases, and 14 bases had no gene match.

A few counts support this clonotype. The chain recombines TRBV12-3 or TRBV12-4 with TRBJ2-5, with D perhaps TRBD1 or TRBD2 (5 bases each). The CDR3 consists of 15 residues. Trimming took 0 bases from V and 5 from J, leaving 13 bases between them. This CDR3 reads CASSLAGEWGETQYF. The CDR3 nucleotides are TGTGCCAGCAGTTTAGCGGGAGAGTGGGGCGAGACCCAGTACTTC.

The chain is built from TRBV6-5 and TRBJ1-6, with TRBD1 identical over 8 bases. Germline lookup yields CDR1 MNHEY and CDR2 SVGAGI. The CDR3 sequence is 16 residues long. The V and J ends lost 6 bases and 0 bases, in that order; junction bases with no gene match: 4. The DNA of the CDR3 is TGTGCCAGCAGACTCGGACAGGGCTCCTATAATTCACCCCTCCACTTT. This encodes CASRLGQGSYNSPLHF.

This clonotype was counted a few times. The chain carries TRBV12-3 or TRBV12-4 and TRBJ1-1; D is undetermined. The CDR3 contains 11 residues. V lost 6 bases and J lost 8, with 10 bases in between. The CDR3 protein is CASSPTVEAFF. The CDR3 bases are TGTGCCAGCAGCCCGACCGTAGAAGCTTTCTTT.